These T cell receptor beta chains were read from a single sample in a study of blood T cell repertoires in COVID-19. Profiled with immunoSEQ multiplex PCR; TCRdb holds only in-frame clones, not every one. The data show 200,000 to 250,000 clones, roughly 88% seen once. Sequences were obtained from peripheral blood. These receptors were obtained from a man in his thirties or forties who had recovered from COVID-19. CDR3s include the opening cysteine and the closing phenylalanine or tryptophan. The D gene is left open where the match is weak. Rows may omit the clone size; those that give it use once, few, many or a size class.

clone size: .; J gene: TRBJ2-5; V gene: TRBV5-1; D gene: TRBD1; CDR3 protein: CASSLQGQGGETQYF; CDR3 DNA: TGCGCCAGCAGCCTACAGGGACAGGGAGGGGAGACCCAGTACTTC
clone size: once; J gene: TRBJ2-2; V gene: TRBV3-1/TRBV3-2; D gene: .; CDR3 protein: CASSHRSGELFF; CDR3 DNA: TGTGCCAGCAGCCACCGGAGCGGGGAGCTGTTTTTT
clone size: .; J gene: TRBJ2-3; V gene: TRBV11-2; D gene: .; CDR3 protein: CASSLTATGRITDTQYF; CDR3 DNA: TGTGCCAGCAGCTTAACGGCGACAGGGAGGATTACAGATACGCAGTATTTT
clone size: .; J gene: TRBJ1-2; V gene: TRBV5-6; D gene: .; CDR3 protein: CASSLLRVGYGYTF; CDR3 DNA: TGTGCCAGCAGCTTGCTCAGGGTGGGGTATGGCTACACCTTC
clone size: .; J gene: TRBJ1-4; V gene: TRBV5-1; D gene: TRBD1; CDR3 protein: CASSAETGTGGILATNEKLFF; CDR3 DNA: TGCGCCAGCAGCGCTGAGACCGGGACAGGGGGCATTCTCGCAACTAATGAAAAACTGTTTTTT
clone size: .; J gene: TRBJ1-6; V gene: TRBV15; D gene: TRBD1; CDR3 protein: CATSRDPADRAVNSPLHF; CDR3 DNA: TGTGCCACCAGCAGAGATCCGGCGGACAGGGCGGTGAATTCACCCCTCCACTTT
clone size: .; J gene: TRBJ2-7; V gene: TRBV18; D gene: TRBD1; CDR3 protein: CASSPPQGALRYEQYF; CDR3 DNA: TGTGCCAGCTCACCTCCCCAGGGGGCGCTCAGATACGAGCAGTACTTC
clone size: .; J gene: TRBJ2-7; V gene: TRBV6-5; D gene: TRBD2; CDR3 protein: CASSYRGGGEQYF; CDR3 DNA: TGTGCCAGCAGTTATCGCGGGGGAGGCGAGCAGTACTTC
clone size: .; J gene: TRBJ1-1; V gene: TRBV19; D gene: .; CDR3 protein: CASSREGDTEAFF; CDR3 DNA: TGTGCCAGTAGCCGAGAGGGGGACACTGAAGCTTTCTTT
clone size: .; J gene: TRBJ1-6; V gene: TRBV7-6; D gene: .; CDR3 protein: CASSSLYSYNSPLHF; CDR3 DNA: TGTGCCAGCAGCTCCCTCTATTCCTATAATTCACCCCTCCACTTT